One sample yielded the 2 T cell receptor beta chains listed below, sequenced in a study of cytomegalovirus exposure and HLA in healthy donors (dated by TCRdb to the late 2010s). Receptors were amplified or captured by the immunoSEQ multiplex PCR assay. A mixture of 60 forward primers for TCR Vbeta segments and 13 reverse primers for TCR Jbeta segments was used in the multiplex PCR. Not all clones reach the TCRdb copy of this immuneACCESS table, which keeps in-frame sequences only. Checked studies attribute under half of the gap to unresolved V genes and leave the rest unexplained. The sample data list about 150,000 clones, and roughly 77% of these were observed just once. The ten largest clones add up to nearly 4% of the sample. The source material was PBMCs. The receptors here all came from a male donor in good health and CMV-seronegative.

V and J are TRBV19 and TRBJ2-3, with 7 positions matching TRBD1. The germline CDR1 and CDR2 sequences are LNHDA and SQIVND (reference sequence). The CDR3 covers 17 residues. The V and J ends lost 6 bases and 0 bases, in that order; junction bases with no gene match: 12. DNA for the CDR3: TGTGCCAGTAGCAGGGCCGGGACAGCGTTTAGCACAGATACGCAGTATTTT. This sequence encodes CASSRAGTAFSTDTQYF.

The rearrangement joins TRBV5-1 to TRBJ2-5; D not certain. CDR1 is SGHRS, CDR2 YFSETQ, per germline. Trimming pared 0 bases from V and 3 bases from J, leaving 3 bases between. The CDR3 covers 12 residues. CDR3 region: CASSLGKETQYF. The DNA for the CDR3 is TGCGCCAGCAGCTTGGGTAAAGAGACCCAGTACTTC.